This record covers a single T cell receptor beta chain. Its antigen is still unknown. This sample was included in a study of T cell responses to AZD1222 COVID-19 vaccine. Sequencing used immunoSEQ multiplex PCR; TCRdb keeps in-frame clones, though not all of them. The table has roughly 100,000 clones, over 80% seen once. Study-wide results and caveats: Repertoires were obtained solely post-peak T cell response. At 160-218 and 743-854, vaccine-associated CD4 TCRs were dominant, and they spanned spike. Following two doses of AZD1222, Spike-specific TCR breadth and depth rose. At baseline, just five to seven AZD1222 recipients tested seropositive.

Germline loops: CDR1 SGHTA, CDR2 FQGNSA. V lost 5 bases, J lost 11 bases, and 17 bases lay in between. The CDR3 covers 13 residues. This TCR was recovered from an adult in good health. This chain connects TRBV7-2 to TRBJ2-3, with D uncertain. Source: peripheral blood, taken on day 0 of AZD1222 vaccination. Written as DNA, the CDR3 is TGTGCCAGCAGCGACCACCTGGCCCGTAAGCAGTATTTT. Translated: CASSDHLARKQYF.